This T cell receptor (beta chain) was recovered during a study of blood T cell repertoires in COVID-19. The CDR3 has 13 amino acids. V was pared by 10 bases and J by 5 bases, with 12 bases between. The germline V gene encodes CDR1 MNHEY and CDR2 SMNVEV (reference sequence). This table comes from immunoSEQ multiplex PCR, and its TCRdb copy is limited to in-frame clones, with some not included. The table records around 260,000 clones, 86% of them present only once. This clonotype originated in a woman aged 25-40 years with active or convalescent COVID-19. Sample: peripheral blood. The chain couples TRBV27 to TRBJ1-6; D gene uncertain. This CDR3 reads CATRDRDNSPLHF. CDR3 nucleotides: TGTGCCACGAGGGATCGGGATAATTCACCCCTCCACTTT.